One T cell receptor (beta chain) is described in this entry. Unmatched junction bases numbered 8, after V lost 6 bases and J lost 6 bases. The CDR3 covers 14 residues. The germline gives CDR1 SNHLY, CDR2 FYNNEI. The sort gate was single viable CD3+CD4+CD8-CD45RO+ cells for memory CD4+ T cells. The data were produced by immunoSEQ multiplex PCR, yet TCRdb's version contains in-frame clones alone and is incomplete. The data contain 61,000 or so clones, around 80% of them seen just once; the ten biggest clones take up roughly 0.48%. These data come from a study of memory CD4+ T cells and cytomegalovirus serostatus.

The V and J genes are TRBV2 and TRBJ1-5, with 7 positions matching TRBD1. The sample taken for sequencing was memory CD4+ T cells from blood. The clonotype was recovered from an adult in good health and CMV-seronegative. Some clones in this sample may be carry-over from other donors' samples. The chain's CDR3 is CASRLDRNAQPQHF. The CDR3 DNA follows: TGTGCCAGCAGATTGGACAGGAACGCTCAGCCCCAGCATTTT.